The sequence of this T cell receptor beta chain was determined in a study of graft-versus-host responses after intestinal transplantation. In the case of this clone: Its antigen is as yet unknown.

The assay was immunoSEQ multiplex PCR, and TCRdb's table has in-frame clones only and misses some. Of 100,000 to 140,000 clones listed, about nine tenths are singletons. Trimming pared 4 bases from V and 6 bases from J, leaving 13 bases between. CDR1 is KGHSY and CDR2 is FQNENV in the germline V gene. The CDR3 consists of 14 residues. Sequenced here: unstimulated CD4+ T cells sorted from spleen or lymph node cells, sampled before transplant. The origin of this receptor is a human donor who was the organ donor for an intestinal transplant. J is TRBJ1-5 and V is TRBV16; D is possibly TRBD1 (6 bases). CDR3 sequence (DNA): TGTGCCAGCAGCCGGAGGGGGAGTTCTCAGCCCCAGCATTTT. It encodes CASSRRGSSQPQHF.